This passage covers 23 T cell receptor beta chains from one sample sequenced in a study of T cell responses to AZD1222 COVID-19 vaccine. The method was immunoSEQ multiplex PCR; TCRdb's version includes in-frame clones alone and lacks a portion of them. There are more than 100,000 clones in the sample; around 88% occur only once, and 4% to 5.5% lies in the top ten. The sequences come from peripheral blood, collected on day 0 of AZD1222 vaccination. Receptors originate from an adult in good health.

The V and J genes are TRBV2 and TRBJ1-2; TRBD1 might be the D (5 bases). This CDR3 contains 14 residues. Germline-derived CDR1 and CDR2 are SNHLY and FYNNEI. The V and J ends lost 7 bases and 5 bases respectively, with 17 bases between them. The CDR3 loop reads CASTEGGAEYGYTF. The CDR3, as DNA: TGTGCCAGCACCGAGGGAGGGGCTGAATATGGCTACACCTTC.

The chain joins TRBV10-1 to TRBJ1-3, with 12 bases lining up with TRBD1. This CDR3 region has 19 residues. J lost 0 bases, V lost 7 bases, and 13 bases had no gene match. CDR1 WNHNN and CDR2 SYGVQD come from the germline V gene (reference sequence). CDR3 sequence: CASTGAGTGGYFSGNTIYF. The CDR3 coding sequence is TGCGCCAGCACCGGAGCGGGGACAGGGGGCTACTTCTCTGGAAACACCATATATTTT.

The chain links TRBV27 to TRBJ1-2, with D perhaps matching TRBD1 (5 bases). The germline CDR1 and CDR2 sequences are MNHEY and SMNVEV (reference sequence). CDR3 length: 15 amino acids. Trimming removed 6 bases from V and 4 bases from J, with 18 bases in between. CDR3 amino acids: CASSPLGGGGYGYTF. CDR3 nucleotides: TGTGCCAGCAGCCCCCTCGGTGGGGGTGGCTATGGCTACACCTTC.

The chain joins TRBV29-1 to TRBJ1-5; the D gene is possibly TRBD1 (6 bases). Germline lookup yields CDR1 SQVTM and CDR2 ANQGSEA. Trimming cost V 6 bases and J 0 bases, with 9 bases left between them. The CDR3 consists of 13 residues. CDR3 nucleotides: TGCAGCGTGGGACAAACTAGCAATCAGCCCCAGCATTTT. Residues: CSVGQTSNQPQHF.

The chain joins TRBV6-2 or TRBV6-3 to TRBJ1-2; D may be TRBD1 (6 bases). The V and J ends lost 2 bases and 4 bases respectively, with 8 bases between them. This CDR3 spans 13 amino acids. CDR1 MNHEY and CDR2 SVGEGT come from the germline V gene. The CDR3 sequence: CASSYGQFYGYTF. CDR3 coding DNA: TGTGCCAGCAGTTACGGACAGTTCTATGGCTACACCTTC.

The gene calls are TRBV27 and TRBJ1-3, with TRBD1 as a possible D gene (6 bases). Looked up from germline, CDR1 is MNHEY and CDR2 is SMNVEV (reference sequence). The ends were cut back, 5 bases at V and 4 bases at J, with 9 bases in the middle. The CDR3 extends over 13 amino acids. The CDR3 here is CASSQGSGNTIYF. The CDR3 bases are TGTGCCAGCAGTCAGGGGTCCGGAAACACCATATATTTT.

CDR3 sequence: CASSLETGIDTQYF. Here the CDR3 DNA reads TGTGCCAGCAGCTTAGAAACGGGAATAGATACGCAGTATTTT. V gene TRBV11-2 combines with J gene TRBJ2-3, with a possible D match to TRBD2 (5 bases). The CDR3 has 14 residues. V shed 0 bases and J shed 5 bases, with 9 bases lying between them. Germline V gives CDR1 SGHAT, CDR2 FQNNGV.

This chain joins TRBV9 and TRBJ1-3; maybe TRBD1 (5 bases). Germline CDR1 reads SGDLS; CDR2 reads YYNGEE. Trimming removed 2 bases at V and 4 bases at J, with 16 bases between. The CDR3 runs 16 residues. This chain's CDR3 is CASSVGVRAQGNTIYF. The CDR3 nucleotides are TGTGCCAGCAGCGTCGGGGTCAGGGCCCAAGGAAACACCATATATTTT.

V usage is TRBV18 and J usage is TRBJ1-2, with D possibly TRBD1 on 5 matching bases. Between the trimmed V and J ends, which lost 4 bases and 1 base, there was a span of 10 bases. Germline V gene data show CDR1 as KGHSH and CDR2 as LQKENI. The CDR3 extends over 14 amino acids. CDR3 residues: CASSQSTDNYGYTF. CDR3 DNA sequence: TGTGCCAGCTCACAATCGACAGATAACTATGGCTACACCTTC.

This clone was detected ten times or more. Other DNA sequences in the sample encode the same CDR3. The V and J genes are TRBV12-3 or TRBV12-4 and TRBJ2-2; the D is unclear. The V end was cut by 6 bases, the J end by 5 bases, with 4 bases between. This CDR3 spans 11 amino acids. CDR3 sequence reads: CASRLTGELFF. The CDR3 DNA is TGTGCCAGCAGACTAACCGGGGAGCTGTTTTTT.

This clone was recorded once. The chain recombines TRBV7-2 with TRBJ2-3; 8 positions agree with TRBD2. The CDR3 is 15 amino acids. The trim removed 2 bases at V and 2 bases at J, leaving 3 bases unmatched. Germline CDR1 SGHTA, CDR2 FQGNSA. CDR3 bases: TGTGCCAGCAGCTTATTCGGGGGGGACACAGATACGCAGTATTTT. This sequence encodes CASSLFGGDTDTQYF. The variable domain in full, completed from reference TRBV7-2 and TRBJ2-3, reads GAGVSQSPSNKVTEKGKDVELRCDPISGHTALYWYRQSLGQGLEFLIYFQGNSAPDKSGLPSDRFSAERTGGSVSTLTIQRTQQEDSAVYLCASSLFGGDTDTQYFGPGTRLTVL.

The chain has TRBV19 and TRBJ2-3; 9 nucleotides line up with TRBD1. The germline gives CDR1 LNHDA, CDR2 SQIVND (reference sequence). Trimming cost V 3 bases and J 4 bases; bases outside gene matches: 5. The CDR3 runs 15 residues. The DNA of the CDR3 is TGTGCCAGTAGTATGGGAGGACAGGGGTCAGATACGCAGTATTTT. Translating it yields CASSMGGQGSDTQYF.

This clone came up once. This chain uses TRBV3-1 (or the pseudogene TRBV3-2) with TRBJ2-1; D is ambiguous. Looked up from germline, CDR1 is LGHDT and CDR2 is YNNKEL (reference sequence). The CDR3 is made up of 12 amino acids. Between the trimmed V and J ends, which lost 4 bases and 5 bases, there was a span of 6 bases. CDR3 sequence (DNA): TGTGCCAGCAGCCCGATGGACAATGAGCAGTTCTTC. Amino acids: CASSPMDNEQFF.

The J gene is TRBJ1-6, the V gene TRBV25-1; 10 nucleotides align to TRBD1. V gave up 7 bases and J gave up 8 bases; unmatched junction bases: 8. Germline V gene lookup returns CDR1 MGHDK and CDR2 SYGVNS. CDR3 length equals 15 residues. In DNA, the CDR3 is TGTGCCAGCACCCCGGGAGGACAGGGGGATTCACCCCTCCACTTT. Translating gives CASTPGGQGDSPLHF. Full variable domain (missing parts from reference TRBV25-1 and TRBJ1-6): EADIYQTPRYLVIGTGKKITLECSQTMGHDKMYWYQQDPGMELHLIHYSYGVNSTEKGDLSSESTVSRIRTEHFPLTLESARPSHTSQYLCASTPGGQGDSPLHFGNGTRLTVT.

The J gene is TRBJ1-4, the V gene TRBV23-1; D ambiguous. TRBV23-1 qualifies as an ORF whose function is uncertain. The CDR3 runs to 14 residues. V shed 4 bases and J shed 7 bases, with 13 bases lying between them. The CDR3 spells CASSPGSRLEKLFF. CDR3 in DNA: TGCGCCAGCAGTCCGGGGAGTAGACTTGAAAAACTGTTTTTT.

The J gene is TRBJ1-2, the V gene TRBV7-9; 11 nucleotides agree with TRBD1. The CDR3 has 15 amino acids. V lost 5 bases and J lost 8; bases outside the gene matches: 10. Germline CDR1 reads SEHNR; CDR2 reads FQNEAQ (reference sequence). The CDR3 loop is CASSPSGDRGNGYTF. In DNA, the CDR3 is TGTGCCAGCAGCCCTAGCGGGGACAGGGGGAACGGCTACACCTTC.

The chain links TRBV6-2 or TRBV6-3 to TRBJ2-1; maybe TRBD1 (5 bases). Germline assignment: CDR1 MNHEY and CDR2 SVGEGT. Trimming took 0 bases from V and 6 from J, leaving 15 bases between them. This CDR3 spans 16 amino acids. CDR3 sequence (DNA): TGTGCCAGCAGTTACTCACAAATCAGGGTCGGCAATGAGCAGTTCTTC. Protein product: CASSYSQIRVGNEQFF.

The V call is TRBV7-2, the J call TRBJ2-5; TRBD1 agrees at 9 bases. The CDR3 length is 13 residues. The germline gives CDR1 SGHTA, CDR2 FQGNSA. V dropped 3 bases and J dropped 14; count of bases not matched to a gene: 10. CDR3 protein: CASSLGSGQGLYF. In nucleotides, the CDR3 is TGTGCCAGCAGCTTGGGGTCGGGACAGGGTCTTTACTTC.

The chain links TRBV5-5 to TRBJ1-1; D gene uncertain. The length of the CDR3 is 14 residues. The V gene lost 1 base and the J gene lost 1 base, with 8 bases spanning the gap. Germline V lookup: CDR1 SGHKS, CDR2 YYEKEE (reference sequence). The CDR3 nucleotides read TGTGCCAGCAGCTTGTCGCGTGGGAACACTGAAGCTTTCTTT. Translating it yields CASSLSRGNTEAFF.

The chain combines TRBV4-2 with TRBJ1-4, with TRBD1 matching over 7 bases. CDR1 is LGHNA and CDR2 is YNFKEQ in the germline V gene. The trim removed 3 bases at V and 7 bases at J, leaving 5 bases unmatched. This CDR3 comprises 14 residues. This CDR3 reads CASSQSHRGEKLFF. DNA of the CDR3: TGTGCCAGCAGCCAGAGTCACAGGGGTGAAAAACTGTTTTTT.

The chain is built from TRBV12-5 and TRBJ2-2; either TRBD1 or TRBD2 may supply D (6 bases each). The CDR3 totals 13 residues. With 5 bases removed from V and 4 bases from J, the gap between germline ends came to 8 bases. Germline CDR1 is LGHNT and CDR2 is FRNRAP. The CDR3 region has the DNA TGTGCTAGTGGTCCGGGGGCCACCGGGGAGCTGTTTTTT. It codes for CASGPGATGELFF.

The rearrangement uses TRBV13 and TRBJ1-5, with 8 bases that match TRBD1. CDR3 length: 15 amino acids. Germline trimming cut 5 bases from V and 6 bases from J; bases unmatched to any gene: 9. Germline loops: CDR1 PRHDT, CDR2 FYEKMQ (reference sequence). CDR3 sequence: CASSPGQGAGQPQHF. The CDR3 bases are TGTGCCAGCAGCCCAGGGCAGGGGGCTGGTCAGCCCCAGCATTTT.

The chain carries TRBV6-6 and TRBJ2-1; 11 nucleotides line up with TRBD2. Unmatched junction bases numbered 6, after V lost 2 bases and J lost 6 bases. From germline, CDR1 is MNHNY and CDR2 SVGAGI (reference sequence). The CDR3 has 16 residues. CDR3 sequence: CASSYELAGVGNEQFF. In nucleotides, the CDR3 is TGTGCCAGCAGTTACGAACTAGCGGGGGTTGGCAATGAGCAGTTCTTC.